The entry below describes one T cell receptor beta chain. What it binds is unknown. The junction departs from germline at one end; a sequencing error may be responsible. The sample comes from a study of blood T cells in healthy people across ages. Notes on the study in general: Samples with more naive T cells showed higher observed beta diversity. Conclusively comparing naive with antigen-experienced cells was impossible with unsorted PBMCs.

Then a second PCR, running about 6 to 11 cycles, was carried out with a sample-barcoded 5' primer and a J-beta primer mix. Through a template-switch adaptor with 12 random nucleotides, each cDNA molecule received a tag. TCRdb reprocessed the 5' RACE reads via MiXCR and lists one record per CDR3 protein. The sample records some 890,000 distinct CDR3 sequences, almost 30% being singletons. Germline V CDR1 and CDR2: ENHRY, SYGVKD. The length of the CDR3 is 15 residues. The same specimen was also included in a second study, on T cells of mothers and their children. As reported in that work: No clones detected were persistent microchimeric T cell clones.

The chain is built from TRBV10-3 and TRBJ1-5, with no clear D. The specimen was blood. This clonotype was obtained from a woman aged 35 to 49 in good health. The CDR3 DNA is TGTGCCATCAGTAAGACGGATAATAGCAATCGGCCCCAGCATTTT. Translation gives CAISKTDNSNRPQHF.